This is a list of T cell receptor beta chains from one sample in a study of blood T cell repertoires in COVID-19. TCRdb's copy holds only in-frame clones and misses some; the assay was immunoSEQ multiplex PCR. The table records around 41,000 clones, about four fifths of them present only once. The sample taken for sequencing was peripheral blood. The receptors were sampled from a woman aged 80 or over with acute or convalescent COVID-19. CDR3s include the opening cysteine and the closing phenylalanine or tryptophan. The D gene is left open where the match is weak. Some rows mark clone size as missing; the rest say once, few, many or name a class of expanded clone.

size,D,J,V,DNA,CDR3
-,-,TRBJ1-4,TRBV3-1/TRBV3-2,TGTGCCAGCAGCCAAGTAAACAGTAATGAAAAACTGTTTTTT,CASSQVNSNEKLFF
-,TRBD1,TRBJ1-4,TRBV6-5,TGTGCCAGCAGGGGACAGGGGGTTGGGGAAAAACTGTTTTTT,CASRGQGVGEKLFF
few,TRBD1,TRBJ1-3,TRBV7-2,TGTGCCAGCAGCCCGCACCGGACAGGGCCTGGAAACACCATATATTTT,CASSPHRTGPGNTIYF
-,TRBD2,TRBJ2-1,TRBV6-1,TGTGCCAGCAGTGAATTCCGCGGGGGTTCCTACAATGAGCAGTTCTTC,CASSEFRGGSYNEQFF
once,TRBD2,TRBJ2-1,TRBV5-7,TGTGCCAGCAGCTTGACAAGACTAGCGGGGCTTACCCGGGTGAATGAGCAGTTCTTC,CASSLTRLAGLTRVNEQFF
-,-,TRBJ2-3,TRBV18,TGTGCCAGCTCACTCGGTAGCAGGGCAGATACGCAGTATTTT,CASSLGSRADTQYF
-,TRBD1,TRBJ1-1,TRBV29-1,TGCAGCGGGACAGGGCTTGGGACTGAAGCTTTCTTT,CSGTGLGTEAFF
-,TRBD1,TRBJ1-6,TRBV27,TGTGCCAGCAGTTCGGACAGGGGAAGTTCACCCCTCCACTTT,CASSSDRGSSPLHF
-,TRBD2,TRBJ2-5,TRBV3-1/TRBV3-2,TGTGCCAGCAGCCAATGGCTAGCGGGGCAAGAGACCCAGTACTTC,CASSQWLAGQETQYF
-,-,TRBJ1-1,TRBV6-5,TGTGCCAGCAGTTACGGGACACCGAACACTGAAGCTTTCTTT,CASSYGTPNTEAFF
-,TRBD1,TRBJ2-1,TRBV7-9,TGTGCCAGCAGCGGATGGACAGGGTTGGCCTACAATGAGCAGTTCTTC,CASSGWTGLAYNEQFF
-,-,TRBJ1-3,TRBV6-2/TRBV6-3,TGTGCCAGCAGTTGCGCTACCGTGACGGAGACCTCTGGAAACACCATATATTTT,CASSCATVTETSGNTIYF
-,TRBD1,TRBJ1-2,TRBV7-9,TGTGCCAGCAGCTCCTCAGGGGGGTACGGCTATGGCTACACCTTC,CASSSSGGYGYGYTF
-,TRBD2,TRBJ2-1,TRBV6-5,TGTGCCATCCGAGCGGGGGCGGACGATGAGCAGTTCTTC,CAIRAGADDEQFF
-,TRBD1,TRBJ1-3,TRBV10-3,TGTGCCATCAGTGAGTCGGGGACAGGCACATATGGCATGCCCCACCTTGGAAACACCATATATTTT,CAISESGTGTYGMPHLGNTIYF
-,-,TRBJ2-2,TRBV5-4,TGTGCCAGCAGCTTGGCCCCTAGCACCGGGGAGCTGTTTTTT,CASSLAPSTGELFF
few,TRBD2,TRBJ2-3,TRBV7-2,TGTGCCAGCAGCTTAGGAGTAGCGGGGGAGCCGGATACGCAGTATTTT,CASSLGVAGEPDTQYF
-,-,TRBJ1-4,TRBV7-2,TGTGCCAGCAGCTTATTTCAACCCGGTGATAATGAAAAACTGTTTTTT,CASSLFQPGDNEKLFF
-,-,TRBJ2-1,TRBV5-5,TGTGCCAGCAGCTTTACAGGGAATGAGCAGTTCTTC,CASSFTGNEQFF
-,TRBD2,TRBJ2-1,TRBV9,TGTGCCAGCAGCGTAGGGGCAGGACTAGCGGGGGGCGATGAGCAGTTCTTC,CASSVGAGLAGGDEQFF
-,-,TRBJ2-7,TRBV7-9,TGTGCCAGCAGCCTGGAGTACTACGAGCAGTACTTC,CASSLEYYEQYF
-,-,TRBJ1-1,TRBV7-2,TGTGCCAGCAGCTTATCAGACGGGACTGAAGCTTTCTTT,CASSLSDGTEAFF
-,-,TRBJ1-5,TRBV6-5,TGTGCCAGCAGTTACGGAGGCCCTAGCAATCAGCCCCAGCATTTT,CASSYGGPSNQPQHF
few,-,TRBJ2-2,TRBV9,TGTGCCAGCAGCGTCAGGGGGGCCGGGGAGCTGTTTTTT,CASSVRGAGELFF
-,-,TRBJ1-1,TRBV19,TGTGCCAGTAGCCGGATCGATACGGGGACTGAAGCTTTCTTT,CASSRIDTGTEAFF
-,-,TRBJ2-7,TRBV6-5,TGTGCCAGCGGCGCGGGCCTCCCGACCTACGAGCAGTACTTC,CASGAGLPTYEQYF
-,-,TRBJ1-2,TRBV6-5,TGTGCCAGCAGTCCCCTTGGGCATGGCTACACCTTC,CASSPLGHGYTF
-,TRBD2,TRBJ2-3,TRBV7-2,TGTGCCAGCAGCTTAGTTACAGCTAGCGGGGGCACAGATACGCAGTATTTT,CASSLVTASGGTDTQYF
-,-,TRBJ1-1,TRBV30,TGTGCCTGGAGTGCGGGGGTGAACACTGAAGCTTTCTTT,CAWSAGVNTEAFF
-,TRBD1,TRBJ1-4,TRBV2,TGTGCCAGCACGGTGGCAGGACAGGGCAGGGAACTGTTTTTT,CASTVAGQGRELFF
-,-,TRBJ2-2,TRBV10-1,TGCGCCAGCAGTGAGTCGGTAGTGACCGGGGAGCTGTTTTTT,CASSESVVTGELFF
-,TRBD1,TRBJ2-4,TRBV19,TGTGCCAGTAGTCCGTCCGGGACAGGGGGCGAACCCGCCAAAAACATTCAGTACTTC,CASSPSGTGGEPAKNIQYF
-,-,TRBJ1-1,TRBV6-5,TGTGCCAGCAGGGCTGCGGGTAACACTGAAGCTTTCTTT,CASRAAGNTEAFF
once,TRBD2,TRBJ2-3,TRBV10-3,TGTGCCATCAGCGGGGCTAGCGGCCCCGGGGATACGCAGTATTTT,CAISGASGPGDTQYF
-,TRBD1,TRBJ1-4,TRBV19,TGTGCCAGTAGACGAGGGGCAGGGGGCTCTGATGAAAAACTGTTTTTT,CASRRGAGGSDEKLFF
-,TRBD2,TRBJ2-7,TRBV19,TGTGCCAGTAGTCCCTCCGGGAGGGGGGGAGACACCTACGAGCAGTACTTC,CASSPSGRGGDTYEQYF
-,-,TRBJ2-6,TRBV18,TGTGCCAGCTCACCACCGGTTCGAGGCTCTGGGGCCAACGTCCTGACTTTC,CASSPPVRGSGANVLTF
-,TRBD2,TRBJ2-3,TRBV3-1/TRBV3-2,TGTGCCAGCAGCCGAGCGGGGGGCCGGGGTCTCACAGATACGCAGTATTTT,CASSRAGGRGLTDTQYF
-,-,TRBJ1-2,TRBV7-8,TGTGCCAGCAGCTTAGGGTTTACAGGTGGCTACACCTTC,CASSLGFTGGYTF
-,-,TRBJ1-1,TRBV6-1,TGTGCCAGCAGTGAAGTTGAGGACAGCAACACTTTCTTT,CASSEVEDSNTFF
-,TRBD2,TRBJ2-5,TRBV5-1,TGCGCCAGCAGCTTGGTTGGCGCTAGCGGGGGGCAGGAGACCCAGTACTTC,CASSLVGASGGQETQYF
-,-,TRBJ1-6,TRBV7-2,TGTGCCAGCAGCTTAGACTACCCGAGCTCACCCCTCCACTTT,CASSLDYPSSPLHF
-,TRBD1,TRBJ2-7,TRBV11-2,TGTGCCAGCAGCTTCCGGGACAGAACCTACGAGCAGTACTTC,CASSFRDRTYEQYF
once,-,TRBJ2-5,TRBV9,TGTGCCAGCAGTGCCACAGGGAGGGAACAAGAGACCCAGTACTTC,CASSATGREQETQYF
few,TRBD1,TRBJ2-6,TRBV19,TGTGCCAGCCGGGACAGGGGAGGGTCTGGGGCCAACGTCCTGACTTTC,CASRDRGGSGANVLTF
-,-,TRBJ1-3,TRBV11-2,TGTGCCAGCAGCTTCAACTCTGGAAACACCATATATTTT,CASSFNSGNTIYF